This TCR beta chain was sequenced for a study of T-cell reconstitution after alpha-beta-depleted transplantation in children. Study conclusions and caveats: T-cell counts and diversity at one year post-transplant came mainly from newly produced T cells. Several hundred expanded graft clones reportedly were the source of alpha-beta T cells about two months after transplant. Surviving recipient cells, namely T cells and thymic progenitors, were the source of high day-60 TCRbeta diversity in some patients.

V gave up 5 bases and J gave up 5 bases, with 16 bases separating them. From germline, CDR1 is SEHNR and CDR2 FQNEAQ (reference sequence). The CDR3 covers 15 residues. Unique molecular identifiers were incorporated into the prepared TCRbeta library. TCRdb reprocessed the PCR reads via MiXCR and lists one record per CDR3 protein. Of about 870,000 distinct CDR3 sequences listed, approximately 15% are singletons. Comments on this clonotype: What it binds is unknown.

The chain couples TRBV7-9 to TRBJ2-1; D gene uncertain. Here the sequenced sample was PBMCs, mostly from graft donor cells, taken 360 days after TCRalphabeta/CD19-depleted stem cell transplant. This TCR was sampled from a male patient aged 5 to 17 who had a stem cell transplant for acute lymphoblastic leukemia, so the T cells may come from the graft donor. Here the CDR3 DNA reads TGTGCCAGCAGCCCAGTCTGGGATACCCACAATGAGCAGTTCTTC. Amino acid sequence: CASSPVWDTHNEQFF. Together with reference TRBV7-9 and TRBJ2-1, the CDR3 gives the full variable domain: DTGVSQNPRHKITKRGQNVTFRCDPISEHNRLYWYRQTLGQGPEFLTYFQNEAQLEKSRLLSDRFSAERPKGSFSTLEIQRTEQGDSAMYLCASSPVWDTHNEQFFGPGTRLTVL.